This paragraph reports one TCR beta chain. These data are taken from a study of blood T cell repertoires in COVID-19. Sequencing used immunoSEQ multiplex PCR; TCRdb keeps in-frame clones, though not all of them. Counted here are about 380,000 clones, 70% to 90% occurring once; the ten biggest clones make up 1.2%. Sequenced sample: PBMCs or T cells enriched from blood (not recorded which). The TCR sequence derives from a woman younger than 30 who had recovered from COVID-19.

CDR3 nucleotide sequence: TGTGCCTGGAGTGTACGGGCCGGGGTCGGAAACACCATATATTTT. Translating gives CAWSVRAGVGNTIYF. The chain employs TRBV30 and TRBJ1-3; D gene ambiguous. V lost 0 bases and J 4 bases, leaving 13 bases between the germline ends. This CDR3 is 15 amino acids long. Germline V gene sequence: CDR1 GTSNPN, CDR2 SVGIG (reference sequence).